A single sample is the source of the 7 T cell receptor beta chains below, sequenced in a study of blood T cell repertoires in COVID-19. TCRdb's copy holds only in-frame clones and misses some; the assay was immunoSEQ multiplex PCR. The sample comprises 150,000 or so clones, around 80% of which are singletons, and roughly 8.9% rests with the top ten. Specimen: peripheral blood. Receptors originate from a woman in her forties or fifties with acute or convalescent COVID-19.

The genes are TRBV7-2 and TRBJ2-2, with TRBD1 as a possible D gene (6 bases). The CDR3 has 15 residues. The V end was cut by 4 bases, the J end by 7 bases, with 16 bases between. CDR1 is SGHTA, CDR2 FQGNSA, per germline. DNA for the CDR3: TGTGCCAGCAGCTCCCGTATGGGGGCCGACGGGGAGCTGTTTTTT. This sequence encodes CASSSRMGADGELFF.

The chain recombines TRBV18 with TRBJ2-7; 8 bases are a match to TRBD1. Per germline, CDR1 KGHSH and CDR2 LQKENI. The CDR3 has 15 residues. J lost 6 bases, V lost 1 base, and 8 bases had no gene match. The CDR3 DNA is TGTGCCAGCTCACCACTGGGAACAGGGGGACGCGAGCAGTACTTC. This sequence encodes CASSPLGTGGREQYF.

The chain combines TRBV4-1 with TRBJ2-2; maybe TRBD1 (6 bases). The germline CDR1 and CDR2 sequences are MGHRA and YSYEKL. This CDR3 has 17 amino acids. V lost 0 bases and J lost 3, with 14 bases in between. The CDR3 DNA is TGCGCCAGCAGCCAAGATCCGTGGACAGCTTACACCGGGGAGCTGTTTTTT. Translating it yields CASSQDPWTAYTGELFF.

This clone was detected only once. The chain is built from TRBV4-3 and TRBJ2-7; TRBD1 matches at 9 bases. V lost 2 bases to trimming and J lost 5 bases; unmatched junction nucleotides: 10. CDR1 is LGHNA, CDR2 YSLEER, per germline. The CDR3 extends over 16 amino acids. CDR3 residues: CASSQTFTGGNDEQYF. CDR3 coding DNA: TGCGCCAGCAGCCAAACATTTACAGGGGGCAACGACGAGCAGTACTTC.

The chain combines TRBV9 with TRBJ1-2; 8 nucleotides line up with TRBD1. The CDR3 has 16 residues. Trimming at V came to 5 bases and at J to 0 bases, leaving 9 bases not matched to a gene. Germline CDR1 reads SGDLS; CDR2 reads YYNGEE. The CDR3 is CASSSGTGLANYGYTF. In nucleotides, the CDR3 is TGTGCCAGCAGTTCCGGGACAGGCTTAGCTAACTATGGCTACACCTTC. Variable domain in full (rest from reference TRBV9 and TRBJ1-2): DSGVTQTPKHLITATGQRVTLRCSPRSGDLSVYWYQQSLDQGLQFLIQYYNGEERAKGNILERFSAQQFPDLHSELNLSSLELGDSALYFCASSSGTGLANYGYTFGSGTRLTVV.

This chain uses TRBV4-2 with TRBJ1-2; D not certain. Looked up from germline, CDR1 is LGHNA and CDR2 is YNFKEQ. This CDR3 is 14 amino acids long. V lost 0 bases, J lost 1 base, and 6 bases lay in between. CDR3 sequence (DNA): TGTGCCAGCAGCCAAGAAACAAGTAACTATGGCTACACCTTC. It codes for CASSQETSNYGYTF.

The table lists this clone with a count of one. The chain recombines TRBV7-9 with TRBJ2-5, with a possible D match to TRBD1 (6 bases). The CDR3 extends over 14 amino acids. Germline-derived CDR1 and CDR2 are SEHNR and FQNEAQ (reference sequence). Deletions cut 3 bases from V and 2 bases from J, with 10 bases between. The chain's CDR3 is CASSFRTAQETQYF. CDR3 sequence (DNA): TGTGCCAGCAGCTTCCGGACAGCACAAGAGACCCAGTACTTC.